The 18 T cell receptor beta chains listed next were all sequenced from one sample in a study of control samples from healthy donors and cancer patients. Sequencing used immunoSEQ multiplex PCR; TCRdb keeps in-frame clones, though not all of them. The table lists about 140,000 clones, approximately 92% of them singletons. Specimen: blood. These receptors all come from a man aged 25-45 years in good health.

CDR3: CASSTGRNTEAFF. CDR3 nucleotides: TGTGCCAGTAGTACCGGGCGTAACACTGAAGCTTTCTTT. This sequence joins TRBV19 and TRBJ1-1; D remains unclear. From germline, CDR1 is LNHDA and CDR2 SQIVND (reference sequence). V was pared by 4 bases and J by 2 bases, with 8 bases between. The CDR3 spans 13 residues.

The sample holds one count of this clone. V usage is TRBV27 and J usage is TRBJ2-2; 13 bases fit TRBD2. J gave up 7 bases and V 5 bases, and 10 bases lay outside the gene matches. The CDR3 length is 17 residues. In germline, CDR1 is MNHEY, CDR2 SMNVEV (reference sequence). The CDR3 DNA is TGTGCCAGCAGTCCTTGGACTAGCGGGAGTATCAGCGGGGAGCTGTTTTTT. Translated: CASSPWTSGSISGELFF.

The chain is built from TRBV11-2 and TRBJ2-1; 7 positions agree with TRBD1. Germline assignment: CDR1 SGHAT and CDR2 FQNNGV. This CDR3 is 15 amino acids long. With 6 bases clipped from V and 9 bases from J, the junction kept 14 bases outside the gene matches. This CDR3 reads CASSLQGQEGAEQFF. As DNA, the CDR3 is TGTGCCAGCAGTTTACAGGGGCAGGAAGGGGCTGAGCAGTTCTTC.

The chain joins TRBV30 to TRBJ1-6; D unclear. The germline V gene has CDR1 GTSNPN and CDR2 SVGIG (reference sequence). V lost 2 bases and J 9 bases, leaving 14 bases between the germline ends. CDR3 length: 14 residues. CDR3 sequence reads: CAWSLSIEVSPLHF. The CDR3 DNA sequence: TGTGCCTGGAGTTTATCCATAGAAGTTTCACCCCTCCACTTT.

The rearrangement joins TRBV4-2 to TRBJ1-4; 10 bases agree with TRBD1. Germline CDR1 is LGHNA and CDR2 is YNFKEQ. The CDR3 length is 15 residues. V dropped 1 base and J dropped 10; count of bases not matched to a gene: 6. The CDR3 reads CASSQGTGGDGKLFF. Written as DNA, the CDR3 is TGTGCCAGCAGCCAAGGGACAGGGGGAGACGGAAAACTGTTTTTT.

This clone appeared a few times. V gene TRBV2 combines with J gene TRBJ1-6, with 9 bases identical to TRBD1. V gave up 5 bases and J gave up 6 bases; unmatched junction bases: 5. There are 15 residues in the CDR3. Looked up from germline, CDR1 is SNHLY and CDR2 is FYNNEI. Here the CDR3 DNA reads TGTGCCAGCAGTCCCGACAGGGGGATTAATTCACCCCTCCACTTT. Amino acids: CASSPDRGINSPLHF.

This clone has a handful of counts. The rearrangement joins TRBV19 to TRBJ1-3; TRBD1 agrees at 7 bases. Germline lookup yields CDR1 LNHDA and CDR2 SQIVND (reference sequence). With V trimmed by 4 bases and J by 3 bases, 3 bases remained unmatched. The CDR3 contains 14 residues. The CDR3 DNA sequence: TGTGCCAGTAGTACCGGGACAGTTGGAAACACCATATATTTT. Translated, it gives CASSTGTVGNTIYF. Using reference TRBV19 and TRBJ1-3 for the parts outside the CDR3, the full variable domain is DGGITQSPKYLFRKEGQNVTLSCEQNLNHDAMYWYRQDPGQGLRLIYYSQIVNDFQKGDIAEGYSVSREKKESFPLTVTSAQKNPTAFYLCASSTGTVGNTIYFGEGSWLTVV.

V and J are TRBV6-2 or TRBV6-3 and TRBJ1-5, with a weak D call TRBD1 (6 bases). CDR1 and CDR2 (germline): MNHEY, SVGEGT. The CDR3 spans 15 residues. The ends were cut back, 5 bases at V and 0 bases at J, with 11 bases in the middle. CDR3 nucleotides: TGTGCCAGCAGTCTGGGGGCCCGTAGCAATCAGCCCCAGCATTTT. Its translation: CASSLGARSNQPQHF.

The chain is built from TRBV4-1 and TRBJ2-7; 8 bases are shared with TRBD1. From germline, CDR1 is MGHRA and CDR2 YSYEKL. The junction had 9 bases not matched to a gene; V was cut back by 4 bases and J by 1 base. There are 16 residues in the CDR3. This CDR3 is CASSPTGGTMSYEQYF. Written as DNA, the CDR3 is TGCGCCAGCAGCCCAACAGGGGGTACGATGTCCTACGAGCAGTACTTC.

This chain joins TRBV5-4 and TRBJ2-7, with 7 nucleotides matching TRBD1. Germline V gene lookup returns CDR1 SGHNT and CDR2 YYREEE (reference sequence). V lost 7 bases to trimming and J lost 1 base; unmatched junction nucleotides: 8. The CDR3 loop spans 14 amino acids. CDR3 protein: CASQQGISSYEQYF. CDR3 sequence (DNA): TGTGCCAGCCAACAGGGGATTTCATCCTACGAGCAGTACTTC.

The chain is built from TRBV7-2 and TRBJ2-3, with D possibly TRBD2 on 5 matching bases. V gave up 4 bases and J gave up 1 base, with 12 bases separating them. CDR1 is SGHTA, CDR2 FQGNSA, per germline. This CDR3 is built from 15 residues. The DNA of the CDR3 is TGTGCCAGCAGCTCGGCTCCCGGGGGCACAGATACGCAGTATTTT. It yields the protein CASSSAPGGTDTQYF.

The chain carries TRBV18 and TRBJ2-7; D call uncertain. CDR1 is KGHSH and CDR2 is LQKENI in the germline V gene. The ends were cut back, 3 bases at V and 0 bases at J, with 6 bases in the middle. The CDR3 has 13 amino acids. CDR3 protein: CASSPESSYEQYF. CDR3 DNA: TGTGCCAGCTCACCTGAGAGCTCCTACGAGCAGTACTTC.

The rearrangement links TRBV2 to TRBJ2-3; D is tentatively TRBD1 or TRBD2 (6 bases each). Trimming shortened V by 1 base and J by 4 bases, and 15 bases separated the two germline ends. The CDR3 covers 16 residues. Germline V gene data show CDR1 as SNHLY and CDR2 as FYNNEI. This CDR3 reads CASSEDRGRLADTQYF. The CDR3 DNA reads as TGTGCCAGCAGTGAAGATAGGGGGAGGTTGGCAGATACGCAGTATTTT.

The rearrangement uses TRBV4-2 and TRBJ1-3; unclear D gene. The CDR3 loop spans 14 amino acids. The V end was cut by 0 bases, the J end by 4 bases, with 7 bases between. Per the germline V gene, CDR1 is LGHNA and CDR2 is YNFKEQ. The CDR3 coding sequence is TGTGCCAGCAGCCAAGATGGGTACGGAAACACCATATATTTT. It yields the protein CASSQDGYGNTIYF.

CDR3 in DNA: TGTGCCAGCAGTTTATTGGCGGGGATAAACACCGGGGAGCTGTTTTTT. It is translated as CASSLLAGINTGELFF. This chain uses TRBV28 with TRBJ2-2; possibly TRBD2 for D (6 bases). The CDR3 consists of 16 residues. Germline CDR1 MDHEN, CDR2 SYDVKM. Trimming pared 1 base from V and 2 bases from J, leaving 11 bases between.

This clone was detected ten times or more. The rearrangement uses TRBV2 and TRBJ1-2; D gene unclear. Trimming shortened V by 6 bases and J by 7 bases, and 18 bases separated the two germline ends. Germline CDR1 reads SNHLY; CDR2 reads FYNNEI. The CDR3 has 14 amino acids. The chain's CDR3 is CASRAIRLMSGYTF. CDR3 coding DNA: TGTGCCAGCAGAGCCATCCGTCTTATGTCTGGCTACACCTTC.

The rearrangement uses TRBV3-1 (or the pseudogene TRBV3-2) and TRBJ2-7, with TRBD2 identical over 7 bases. Per germline, CDR1 LGHDT and CDR2 YNNKEL (reference sequence). The CDR3 runs 13 residues. Trimming at V came to 5 bases and at J to 12 bases, leaving 13 bases not matched to a gene. The CDR3 coding sequence is TGTGCCAGCAGCGAAGGACTAGAACGTCGGCGGTACTTC. This translates into CASSEGLERRRYF.

The V call is TRBV27, the J call TRBJ1-1; D call uncertain. This CDR3 has 11 residues. Germline V CDR1 and CDR2: MNHEY, SMNVEV (reference sequence). V was trimmed by 6 bases and J by 1 base, leaving 3 bases between them. The CDR3 bases are TGTGCCAGCAGGCGGAACACTGAAGCTTTCTTT. Protein: CASRRNTEAFF.